The source of this T cell receptor (beta chain) is a study of cytomegalovirus exposure and HLA in healthy donors. Background on the study: Per a later analysis, the roughly 700 first-cohort and approximately 120 validation repertoires shared one platform.

The donors were in the roughly 130-subject validation cohort; that cohort was separate from the approximately 700-subject first cohort. With respect to this clone: Its antigen is unknown.

The data were produced by immunoSEQ multiplex PCR, yet TCRdb's version contains in-frame clones alone and is incomplete. This repertoire shows 90,000 to 120,000 clones, around 95% found once; its top ten account for 0.67%. Study-wide results and caveats: The authors confirmed in vitro that a few CMV-associated chains were specific for CMV antigens. The classifier, whose performance was assessed in both the original and validation cohorts, reportedly diagnosed cytomegalovirus status with high specificity and sensitivity.

The material sequenced was PBMCs. This sequence was found in a woman aged 18-30 years in good health and CMV-seronegative.

The CDR3: CASSGQEGYEQYF. CDR3 coding DNA: TGTGCCAGCAGTGGGCAGGAGGGGTACGAGCAGTACTTC. V is TRBV7-6 and J is TRBJ2-7; maybe TRBD2 (6 bases). The CDR3 spans 13 residues. V was clipped by 6 bases and J by 4 bases, with 13 bases between them. Germline values: CDR1 SGHVS, CDR2 FNYEAQ.